This entry is about one TCR beta chain. What it binds is unknown. Between the trimmed V and J ends, which lost 4 bases and 7 bases, there was a span of 16 bases. There are 14 residues in the CDR3. The germline V gene has CDR1 LGHDT and CDR2 YNNKEL (reference sequence). Controls were drawn from healthy donors and were matched for age and sex. The data were taken from a study of CD8 T cells in Susac syndrome. RNA amounts of about 0.5 to 1 ug underwent reverse transcription with random hexamers. The TCR beta CDR3 was amplified by immunoSEQ multiplex PCR across 54 Vbeta, 13 Jbeta. MiXCR was run by TCRdb on the immunoSEQ multiplex PCR reads, yielding one entry per CDR3 protein. The data hold about 140,000 distinct CDR3 sequences, with roughly 94% observed a single time. Broader study findings: The study acknowledged a relatively small number of individuals in its TCR sequencing and HLA analysis.

The clonotype comes from a human donor in good health. The gene calls are TRBV3-1 and TRBJ1-1; a weak D match, TRBD1 (5 bases). What was sequenced was CD4+ T cells from PBMCs. CDR3 bases: TGTGCCAGCAGCCTCTCCCCAGGGTGGAATGAAGCTTTCTTT. It translates to CASSLSPGWNEAFF.